This T cell receptor (beta chain) was sequenced in a study of T cells in Graves' hyperthyroidism and ophthalmopathy. CDR3 length: 13 residues. The V segment lost 4 bases and the J segment 11 bases; nucleotides outside the gene matches: 10. Germline V gives CDR1 LGHDT, CDR2 YNNKEL (reference sequence). Stable Graves' hyperthyroidism denoted no ophthalmopathy progression over 18 months. Uncontrolled infection, other autoimmune disease, pregnancy or lactation barred patients from enrollment. Fresh peripheral blood, approximately 9.6 ml, yielded the PBMCs. On this clonotype itself: Given a much more abundant clone one base away, this may be a read error.

TCR beta CDR3 region amplification was performed from RNA transcripts. First-round RT-PCR of the TCR CDR3 relied on the HTBI primer set. TCRdb reanalysed the multiplex PCR reads using MiXCR and keeps one entry per CDR3 protein. The table lists under 300,000 distinct CDR3 sequences, approximately 15% of them singletons. The sequenced material came from blood. The TCR originated in a woman aged 40-49 years with Graves' hyperthyroidism. This chain joins TRBV3-1 and TRBJ2-7; 8 positions agree with TRBD2. The CDR3 DNA is TGTGCCAGCAGCCGAGTAGCGGGGATGGAGAAGTACTTC. It yields the protein CASSRVAGMEKYF.